The rows below give T cell receptor beta chains drawn from one sample of a study of human T cells and chemical hapten exposure. TCRdb re-analysed the 5' RACE reads in MiXCR, keeping a single row per CDR3 protein. This table has fewer than 150,000 distinct CDR3 sequences, 19% appearing once. These TCRs come from a human donor in good health. CDR3s include the opening cysteine and the closing phenylalanine or tryptophan. A D gene is named only where the DNA matches it firmly. Clone size, where shown, is once, few, many, or a class for clones that have expanded.

v_gene,d_gene,len,j_gene,abundance,CDR3nt,CDR3aa
TRBV7-2,-,16,TRBJ1-4,-,TGTGCCAGCAGCCAGACATGGAGGCGGTTTAATGAAAAACTGTTTTTT,CASSQTWRRFNEKLFF
TRBV28,-,15,TRBJ2-1,few,TGTGCCAGCAGTGCAACTAGAAGCTCCTACAATGAGCAGTTCTTC,CASSATRSSYNEQFF
TRBV29-1,-,14,TRBJ2-2,-,TGCAGCGTTGACGGGGCTATGAACACCGGGGAGCTGTTTTTT,CSVDGAMNTGELFF
TRBV13,-,13,TRBJ2-7,few,TGTGCCAGCAGCAGAACAGGGTCCTACGAGCAGTACTTC,CASSRTGSYEQYF
TRBV3-1,-,12,TRBJ1-5,many,TGTGCCAGCAGCCCCAGGGTGGGGCCCCAGCATTTT,CASSPRVGPQHF
TRBV29-1,TRBD1,13,TRBJ2-7,-,TGCAGCGTCGAGGGGGACAGATCCTACGAGCAGTACTTC,CSVEGDRSYEQYF
TRBV11-2,-,12,TRBJ2-7,-,TGTGCCAGCAGCTTAACGGGTCCCGAGCAGTACTTC,CASSLTGPEQYF
TRBV25-1,TRBD2,16,TRBJ2-1,few,TGTGCCAGCAGTGCCAGCGGGAGCTATCGGAACAATGAGCAGTTCTTC,CASSASGSYRNNEQFF
TRBV18,-,15,TRBJ1-1,many,TGTGCCAGCTCACCACAGACAGAAGTCGGTAATGAAGCTTTCTTT,CASSPQTEVGNEAFF
TRBV15,-,15,TRBJ1-2,few,TGTGCCACCAGCAGAGATCAGGCAGGGCCCTATGGCTACACCTTC,CATSRDQAGPYGYTF
TRBV20-1,TRBD2,13,TRBJ2-5,-,TGCAGTGCTAGAGATTCGGGGGGGAAGACCCAGTACTTC,CSARDSGGKTQYF
TRBV9,-,13,TRBJ1-1,few,TGTGCCAGCAGCGGAAACAGGGACACTGAAGCTTTCTTT,CASSGNRDTEAFF
TRBV28,-,14,TRBJ2-7,few,TGTGCCAGCAGTCGCCGGACTGGATCCTACGAGCAGTACTTC,CASSRRTGSYEQYF
TRBV12-5,-,11,TRBJ2-7,few,TGTGCTAGTGGTTGGATGAGCGAGCAGTACTTC,CASGWMSEQYF
TRBV5-6,-,16,TRBJ1-5,-,TGTGCCAGCAGCTTATTTTTCGTCGGCTTGGATCAGCCCCAGCATTTT,CASSLFFVGLDQPQHF
TRBV5-1,-,13,TRBJ2-7,-,TGCGCCAGCAGCTGGGGGGGCAACTACGAGCAGTACTTC,CASSWGGNYEQYF
TRBV28,-,14,TRBJ2-5,-,TGTGCCAGCAGTCCTACACTGCGAGGAGAGACCCAGTACTTC,CASSPTLRGETQYF
TRBV6-5,-,13,TRBJ1-1,-,TGTGCCAGCAGAGAGGCAGGGAACACTGAAGCTTTCTTT,CASREAGNTEAFF
TRBV3-1,-,16,TRBJ2-2,-,TGTGCCAGCAGCGGGGTTAGCGCGGTAAACACCGGGGAGCTGTTTTTT,CASSGVSAVNTGELFF
TRBV7-2,TRBD2,15,TRBJ2-1,few,TGTGCCAGCAGCTTAAGCGGGACTTCTATATCCCCTTGGTTCTTC,CASSLSGTSISPWFF
TRBV10-3,TRBD1,13,TRBJ2-3,-,TGTGCCATCAGCGGACAGGGCACAGATACGCAGTATTTT,CAISGQGTDTQYF
TRBV5-8,-,16,TRBJ1-4,once,TGTGCCAGCAGCTCCGGGACGAAGCCATCTGGGGAAAAACTGTTTTTT,CASSSGTKPSGEKLFF
TRBV4-1,-,15,TRBJ2-7,-,TGCGCCAGCAGCCAAGCGGGGCGAAAGGGGTACGAGCAGTACTTC,CASSQAGRKGYEQYF
TRBV2,-,12,TRBJ2-3,-,TGTGCCAGCAGTCGAGGGGGGGCGACGCAGTATTTT,CASSRGGATQYF
TRBV29-1,TRBD1,14,TRBJ1-1,few,TGCAGCGCTGACAGGGTTCTTATGAACACTGAAGCTTTCTTT,CSADRVLMNTEAFF
TRBV20-1,TRBD1,11,TRBJ2-3,few,TGCAGTGCCCGACTCCAGGGGGTCCAGTATTTT,CSARLQGVQYF
TRBV20-1,TRBD2,16,TRBJ2-1,few,TGCAGTGCTAGAGATGTTCCAGCGGGAGGAAACAATGAGCAGTTCTTC,CSARDVPAGGNNEQFF
TRBV3-1,-,13,TRBJ1-3,few,TGTGCCAGCAGCATTACAGGGATATACACCATATATTTT,CASSITGIYTIYF
TRBV5-1,TRBD2,18,TRBJ2-1,-,TGCGCCAGCAGCTTGGGACTAGCGGGAGATCTCTCCTACAATGAGCAGTTCTTC,CASSLGLAGDLSYNEQFF
TRBV15,TRBD2,16,TRBJ2-5,few,TGTGCCACCAGCCGCCGGCCGGGGGGGGACCAAGAGACCCAGTACTTC,CATSRRPGGDQETQYF
TRBV6-2/TRBV6-3,TRBD2,15,TRBJ2-1,-,TGTGCCAGCAGTATGACTAGCCTATCTTACAATGAGCAGTTCTTC,CASSMTSLSYNEQFF
TRBV28,-,17,TRBJ1-5,-,TGTGCCAGCAGTTTGGTTCCCGAAAGGGACCTACATCAGCCCCAGCATTTT,CASSLVPERDLHQPQHF
TRBV4-1,TRBD1,16,TRBJ1-1,few,TGCGCCAGCAGCCGAGGTCCCGGGACAGGGGGCCTTGAAGCTTTCTTT,CASSRGPGTGGLEAFF
TRBV12-3/TRBV12-4,-,12,TRBJ2-1,few,TGTGCCAGCAGTTGGGGGTTGGATGAGCAGTTCTTC,CASSWGLDEQFF
TRBV29-1,-,14,TRBJ1-2,-,TGCAGCGTTGATATGGCAGGGGTTAACTATGGCTACACCTTC,CSVDMAGVNYGYTF
TRBV7-2,TRBD2,16,TRBJ2-1,-,TGTGCCAGCAGCTCTATAGCGGGGGGACCCTACAATGAGCAGTTCTTC,CASSSIAGGPYNEQFF
TRBV14,-,12,TRBJ2-7,few,TGTGCCAGCAGCCAAGTACAGGGAGGTCAGTACTTC,CASSQVQGGQYF
TRBV3-1,TRBD2,13,TRBJ2-1,-,TGTGCCAGCACCAGCGGGAGGGGCAATGAGCAGTTCTTC,CASTSGRGNEQFF
TRBV5-1,-,17,TRBJ1-5,few,TGCGCCAGCAGCTTGGATGGGGGTTTGGCCAAGGGTCAGCCCCAGCATTTT,CASSLDGGLAKGQPQHF
TRBV4-1,-,12,TRBJ1-1,-,TGCGCCAGCCAGGCAGGGCGGACTGAAGCTTTCTTT,CASQAGRTEAFF
TRBV30,-,11,TRBJ2-1,once,TGTGCCTGGAGTGTATCGGCCGAGCAGTTCTTC,CAWSVSAEQFF
TRBV6-5,TRBD2,15,TRBJ2-2,few,TGTGCCAGCAGTTTCCCTAGCGGGAGGACCGGGGAGCTGTTTTTT,CASSFPSGRTGELFF
TRBV7-6,TRBD1,14,TRBJ1-4,-,TGTGCCAGCAGTTCGACAGGGTTTAATGAAAAACTGTTTTTT,CASSSTGFNEKLFF
TRBV28,TRBD2,16,TRBJ2-2,few,TGTGCCAGCAGTAAACTAGCGGGAGGGTCCACCGGGGAGCTGTTTTTT,CASSKLAGGSTGELFF
TRBV9,TRBD1,15,TRBJ2-1,-,TGTGCCAGCAGCGTAGAGGGACAGGGCCGTGATGAGCAGTTCTTC,CASSVEGQGRDEQFF
TRBV4-1,-,14,TRBJ1-5,few,TGCGCCAGCAGCCAGGGACGGTCCTATCAGCCCCAGCATTTT,CASSQGRSYQPQHF
TRBV3-1,TRBD1,16,TRBJ2-2,-,TGTGCCAGCAGGTTAATCGGGACAGGGGTCACCGGGGAGCTGTTTTTT,CASRLIGTGVTGELFF
TRBV6-1,-,11,TRBJ1-5,few,TGTGCCAGCAGTGGTATCCAGCCCCAGCATTTT,CASSGIQPQHF
TRBV28,-,12,TRBJ2-7,few,TGTGCCAGCAGTTCACAGTCCTACGAGCAGTACTTC,CASSSQSYEQYF